This TCR beta chain stems from a study of blood T cell repertoires in COVID-19 (dated by TCRdb to 2018 to 2021). Background for the entire study: Samples covering the acute and convalescent phases of COVID-19 were provided by collaborators in the United States, Italy and Spain. Samples were obtained from the ongoing ImmuneRACE study (first 160 participants) and from about 1,300 subjects provided by 6 global collaborators. Where HLA class I and class II types were available, the types were taken from metadata supplied by the sample provider, not from assay-based typing. Deeply sampled blood TCRbeta repertoires from subjects exposed to, actively infected with, or recovered from COVID-19 were included in the dataset. A de-identified subject ID, COVID-19 status, age in years and sex were almost always included in the sample metadata. The repertoires were made available in a free public database intended to serve as a resource for research on the immune response to SARS-CoV-2. The prospective study material was composed of cDNA or gDNA derived from T cells, B-cell-depleted T cells, or PBMCs. Study-wide findings and limitations: The amount of clinical and demographic metadata varied by source and participant and was provided uncurated.

Germline trimming: 4 bases from V, 7 bases from J; junction bases outside gene matches: 10. Counted from cysteine to phenylalanine, this CDR3 has 14 amino acids. Kept here is only the CDR3 DNA, which spans 42 bases and is read in frame from base 1. CDR1 and CDR2, looked up from the germline V gene, are SGHDT and YYEEEE. Participants in the prospective study were enrolled through a virtual design, were aged roughly 18 to 100 years, and lived in about 25 United States geographic areas. To assign participants to cohorts, the prospective study relied on clinical history that participants themselves reported in a screening survey and a study questionnaire. Recovered participants in ImmuneRACE Cohort 3 were defined by two consecutive negative NP/OP PCR tests, clearance by a healthcare professional, or resolution of symptoms. Each participant in the prospective study had whole blood, serum and a nasopharyngeal or oropharyngeal swab collected by mobile phlebotomists. Prospective study participants could optionally give additional blood draws and questionnaires over an approximately 2-month period. Before DNA extraction, prospective study blood samples were shipped either frozen or at room temperature.

As regards this clone: Its antigen is not yet known. No clone much larger than this one lies a single base away; base qualities are absent.

TCRbeta CDR3 regions were amplified from genomic DNA using the immunoSEQ Assay, a bias-controlled multiplex PCR. Processing in the source paper ran as follows. The number of nucleated cells in each sample was estimated from the amplification of reference gene primers within the assay. Sequence reads were collapsed and filtered to measure the absolute abundance of every unique TCRbeta CDR3 rearrangement. For each sample, productive Simpson clonality was calculated by taking the square root of Simpson's diversity index across productive rearrangements. In TCRdb, the immuneACCESS table is reduced to in-frame sequences with V and J assigned. These tables do not hold every clone; where another copy was compared, an unresolved V gene accounts for under half, and the others remain unexplained. The V and J calls and the clone size are those of that table, but D and trimming were determined from the DNA. The sample data list 110,000 to 150,000 clones, and 70% to 90% of these were observed just once. In total, the top ten clones hold roughly 3.9% of the sample.

Sequencing used PBMCs or T cells enriched from blood (not recorded which). This TCR was recovered from a man aged 50 or older who had recovered from COVID-19. The chain joins TRBV5-6 to TRBJ1-2; a stretch of 7 junction bases matches TRBD1. The nucleotide sequence is TGTGCCAGCAGCCTTGGACAGGTCCAGGGTGGCTACACCTTC. Translation gives CASSLGQVQGGYTF.